The 9 T cell receptor beta chains below all came from one sample that was sequenced in a study of shared clonotypes between healthy human individuals. TCRdb keeps only in-frame clones here, not all; method: immunoSEQ multiplex PCR. The sample records 2 million to 3 million clones, over 85% being singletons. The specimen was naive CD4+ T cells from PBMCs. Sample subset: CD45RA+ positively selected. All receptors come from a man aged 18 to 30 in good health. Some clones in this sample may be carry-over from other donors' samples.

This clone was observed once. This chain connects TRBV5-4 to TRBJ1-6; the match to TRBD1 covers 9 bases. Germline V gene lookup returns CDR1 SGHNT and CDR2 YYREEE (reference sequence). Trimming at V came to 3 bases and at J to 2 bases, leaving 12 bases not matched to a gene. The CDR3 is 19 residues long. The CDR3, as DNA: TGTGCCAGCAGCTCCCGGGACAGGGTTCAGAGTCCCTATAATTCACCCCTCCACTTT. Translation: CASSSRDRVQSPYNSPLHF.

The rearrangement uses TRBV2 and TRBJ1-3; TRBD1 might be the D (5 bases). Germline CDR1 and CDR2: SNHLY and FYNNEI. Trimming removed 5 bases from V and 0 bases from J, with 14 bases in between. The CDR3 length is 16 residues. The CDR3 reads CASSQEGNLSGNTIYF. The CDR3 DNA reads as TGTGCCAGCAGTCAAGAGGGGAACCTCTCTGGAAACACCATATATTTT.

This sequence joins TRBV4-2 and TRBJ2-2; a possible D gene is TRBD2 (6 bases). Trimming pared 4 bases from V and 5 bases from J, leaving 14 bases between. This CDR3 comprises 15 residues. CDR1 is LGHNA and CDR2 is YNFKEQ in the germline V gene. CDR3 in amino acids: CASSLRLEATGELFF. In DNA, the CDR3 is TGTGCCAGCAGCCTAAGACTAGAGGCGACCGGGGAGCTGTTTTTT.

CDR3 protein: CASSAGTSGRNTGELFF. CDR3 sequence (DNA): TGTGCCAGCAGCGCGGGGACTAGCGGGAGGAACACCGGGGAGCTGTTTTTT. J is TRBJ2-2 and V is TRBV5-4; 14 nucleotides agree with TRBD2. Germline V gene lookup returns CDR1 SGHNT and CDR2 YYREEE (reference sequence). V lost 4 bases, J lost 1 base, and 3 bases stayed unmatched. The CDR3 totals 17 residues.

The chain has TRBV7-9 and TRBJ2-1; 9 nucleotides align to TRBD1. The germline CDR1 and CDR2 sequences are SEHNR and FQNEAQ (reference sequence). The CDR3 totals 16 residues. J gave up 7 bases and V 5 bases, and 12 bases lay outside the gene matches. CDR3 nucleotide sequence: TGTGCCAGCAGCGTACCGGACAGGGGAGAGAGGAATGAGCAGTTCTTC. This translates into CASSVPDRGERNEQFF.

The chain couples TRBV28 to TRBJ2-2; 8 nucleotides align to TRBD2. CDR1 and CDR2 (germline): MDHEN, SYDVKM. V shed 5 bases and J 6 bases; nucleotides not matched to a gene: 8. The CDR3 length is 15 residues. Written as DNA, the CDR3 is TGTGCCAGCAGTCCCGGACTAGCCCCCGCCGGGGAGCTGTTTTTT. Residues: CASSPGLAPAGELFF.

V gene TRBV28 combines with J gene TRBJ2-7, with D unresolved. CDR3 length: 14 amino acids. Germline V gene data show CDR1 as MDHEN and CDR2 as SYDVKM. Trimming removed 4 bases at V and 3 bases at J, with 13 bases between. The CDR3 bases are TGTGCCAGCAGTTCGAATCACCTAAGCTACGAGCAGTACTTC. The encoded protein is CASSSNHLSYEQYF.

The chain joins TRBV20-1 to TRBJ2-7, with D unclear. V was shortened by 5 bases and J by 3 bases, with 8 bases between the two germline ends. This CDR3 region has 11 residues. The germline gives CDR1 DFQATT, CDR2 SNEGSKA (reference sequence). Here the CDR3 reads CSAHIYYEQYF. The CDR3 DNA reads TGCAGTGCTCACATCTACTACGAGCAGTACTTC.

The chain recombines TRBV10-2 with TRBJ1-2, with D unclear. Germline CDR1 is WSHSY and CDR2 is SAAADI. Between the trimmed V and J ends, which lost 2 bases and 7 bases, there was a span of 11 bases. This CDR3 has 13 amino acids. CDR3: CASSEVQTGGYTF. CDR3 in DNA: TGCGCCAGCAGTGAGGTTCAAACCGGTGGCTACACCTTC.